This TCR beta chain was observed in a study of control samples from healthy donors and cancer patients. This clone was seen only once. The CDR3 sequence is 13 residues long. V was pared by 3 bases and J by 4 bases, with 9 bases between. CDR1 MNHEY and CDR2 SVGAGI come from the germline V gene. Clones were read by immunoSEQ multiplex PCR, and TCRdb kept only the in-frame ones, dropping some. The repertoire holds some 96,000 clones, 87% seen once, with approximately 20% in the top ten. V gene TRBV6-5 combines with J gene TRBJ2-5; D call uncertain. The sequence was obtained from a woman aged 45 to 65 in good health. Sequencing used blood. CDR3 DNA sequence: TGTGCCAGCAGTTATCTTCCGGGAGAGACCCAGTACTTC. It yields the protein CASSYLPGETQYF.